This note documents a single TCR beta chain sequence. What it recognizes is unknown. The CDR3 runs 12 residues. The V gene's germline CDR1 is LGHNA and CDR2 YNFKEQ. Trimming removed 2 bases at V and 4 bases at J, with 3 bases between. PCR amplification relied on 60 Vbeta primers (plus 13 Jbeta primers). Sequenced by immunoSEQ multiplex PCR; TCRdb stores in-frame clones only, minus some. The repertoire holds 100,000 to 150,000 clones, approximately 69% seen once, with 5.5% to 8.5% in the top ten. This entry comes from a study of cytomegalovirus exposure and HLA in healthy donors. Overall study findings and caveats: Most TCR sequences showed up rarely, but some public TCRs showed up in many donors.

The TCR was taken from a man aged 35-49 years in good health and CMV-seropositive. The chain carries TRBV4-2 and TRBJ1-5; D gene uncertain. Sequenced material: PBMCs. The CDR3 DNA is TGTGCCAGCAGCCAATCAAATCAGCCCCAGCATTTT. This codes for CASSQSNQPQHF.